The 23 T cell receptor beta chains below all came from one sample that was sequenced in a study of cytomegalovirus exposure and HLA in healthy donors. The PCR had 60 Vbeta and 13 Jbeta primers. Method: immunoSEQ multiplex PCR; TCRdb's copy keeps in-frame clones and lacks some. The top ten clones hold over 20% of a sample with under 100,000 clones, about 9.5% of them seen once. The sample was PBMCs. These receptors originate from a man aged 55 to 70 in good health and CMV-seropositive.

A few counts support this clone. The rearrangement links TRBV30 to TRBJ2-6; the match to TRBD1 covers 9 bases. The CDR3 covers 19 residues. V lost 1 base and J lost 0; bases outside the gene matches: 10. Per germline, CDR1 GTSNPN and CDR2 SVGIG (reference sequence). CDR3 loop: CAWSGVLRTGVSGANVLTF. The CDR3 nucleotides read TGTGCCTGGAGTGGGGTTTTACGGACAGGGGTCTCTGGGGCCAACGTCCTGACTTTC.

This clone was seen a handful of times. This chain uses TRBV30 with TRBJ1-4; D perhaps matches TRBD1 (5 bases). The germline CDR1 and CDR2 sequences are GTSNPN and SVGIG (reference sequence). Between the trimmed V and J ends, which lost 3 bases and 7 bases, there was a span of 12 bases. The CDR3 totals 13 residues. The CDR3 spells CAWRTGTAEKLFF. The CDR3 DNA reads TGTGCCTGGAGGACCGGGACTGCTGAAAAACTGTTTTTT.

This clone was counted only a few times. The rearrangement links TRBV6-4 to TRBJ2-2; 9 bases fit TRBD1. Looked up from germline, CDR1 is MRHNA and CDR2 is SNTAGT. CDR3 length: 16 residues. Unmatched junction bases numbered 4, after V lost 1 base and J lost 4 bases. The CDR3 DNA reads as TGTGCCAGCAGTGACTTCGCGGGACAGGGCACCGGGGAGCTGTTTTTT. This codes for CASSDFAGQGTGELFF.

This clone was counted between two and nine times. At the DNA level, this CDR3 is encoded by other sequences in the same sample as well. The rearrangement links TRBV7-9 to TRBJ1-1; 11 bases align to TRBD1. Trimming cost V 3 bases and J 3 bases; bases outside gene matches: 0. CDR1 is SEHNR, CDR2 FQNEAQ, per germline (reference sequence). The CDR3 has 14 amino acids. The chain's CDR3 is CASSLGQGDTEAFF. In DNA, the CDR3 is TGTGCCAGCAGCTTGGGACAGGGGGACACTGAAGCTTTCTTT.

CDR3 coding DNA: TGCAGCGTTGACCCAAGCGGGGGGGTCTACAATGAGCAGTTCTTC. Encoded protein: CSVDPSGGVYNEQFF. V is TRBV29-1 and J is TRBJ2-1; TRBD2 matches 10 bases. The CDR3 length is 15 residues. The junction had 5 bases not matched to a gene; V was cut back by 3 bases and J by 3 bases. Germline V lookup: CDR1 SQVTM, CDR2 ANQGSEA.

This clone was observed a handful of times. The chain links TRBV27 to TRBJ1-6, with 8 bases fitting TRBD1. V shed 5 bases and J 10 bases; nucleotides not matched to a gene: 4. Germline CDR1 is MNHEY and CDR2 is SMNVEV (reference sequence). The CDR3 extends over 13 amino acids. The CDR3 region has the DNA TGTGCCAGCAGTCCGGACAGGGTCTCACCCCTCCACTTT. Translated, it gives CASSPDRVSPLHF.

The chain links TRBV7-3 to TRBJ2-5; TRBD2 matches 7 bases. The trim removed 2 bases at V and 5 bases at J, leaving 2 bases unmatched. Germline V gene lookup returns CDR1 SGHTA and CDR2 FQGTGA. The CDR3 loop spans 13 amino acids. The CDR3 region is CASSLWGGETQYF. The CDR3 DNA is TGTGCCAGCAGCTTATGGGGGGGGGAGACCCAGTACTTC.

The chain recombines TRBV18 with TRBJ2-7; TRBD1 matches 10 bases. V gave up 6 bases and J gave up 6 bases; unmatched junction bases: 11. CDR1 KGHSH and CDR2 LQKENI come from the germline V gene. The length of the CDR3 is 15 residues. The CDR3 is CASSPQTGGLGEQYF. CDR3 nucleotide sequence: TGTGCCAGCTCCCCTCAGACAGGGGGCTTGGGCGAGCAGTACTTC.

This clone was detected a few times. The chain is built from TRBV6-5 and TRBJ1-5; maybe TRBD1 (5 bases). V lost 11 bases to trimming and J lost 1 base, with 12 bases between them. The CDR3 extends over 13 amino acids. CDR1 and CDR2 (germline): MNHEY, SVGAGI. The CDR3 DNA is TGTGCCTCGGGGACTGCCAGCAATCAGCCCCAGCATTTT. The encoded protein is CASGTASNQPQHF.

This clone came up a few times. The chain joins TRBV30 to TRBJ2-5; D gene unclear. The V end lost 0 bases, the J end lost 4 bases, and 3 bases lay between the germline ends. The CDR3 sequence is 11 residues long. Germline V gives CDR1 GTSNPN, CDR2 SVGIG (reference sequence). CDR3 sequence reads: CAWSVLETQYF. The CDR3 nucleotides read TGTGCCTGGAGTGTACTAGAGACCCAGTACTTC.

The chain uses TRBV10-3 and TRBJ1-1, with TRBD1 matching over 11 bases. The germline CDR1 and CDR2 sequences are ENHRY and SYGVKD. V shed 6 bases and J 0 bases; nucleotides not matched to a gene: 3. CDR3 length: 15 residues. The CDR3 loop is CAIRGTGGLNTEAFF. The CDR3 nucleotides read TGTGCCATCAGGGGGACAGGGGGTTTGAACACTGAAGCTTTCTTT.

In DNA form, the CDR3 reads TGTGCCAGCAGTTTAGGGACAGATGGCTACACCTTC. It translates to CASSLGTDGYTF. The chain has TRBV28 and TRBJ1-2, with 7 bases matching TRBD1. Germline V gene lookup returns CDR1 MDHEN and CDR2 SYDVKM. The CDR3 runs 12 residues. The trim removed 2 bases at V and 6 bases at J, leaving 0 bases unmatched.

This chain links TRBV2 with TRBJ2-5; 9 nucleotides align to TRBD2. Germline CDR1 and CDR2: SNHLY and FYNNEI. The CDR3 length is 15 residues. The trim removed 2 bases at V and 4 bases at J, leaving 5 bases unmatched. CDR3 in amino acids: CASSERLAGRETQYF. CDR3 nucleotides: TGTGCCAGCAGTGAAAGGCTAGCGGGGAGAGAGACCCAGTACTTC. The variable domain in full, with the rest retrieved from reference TRBV2 and TRBJ2-5, is EPEVTQTPSHQVTQMGQEVILRCVPISNHLYFYWYRQILGQKVEFLVSFYNNEISEKSEIFDDQFSVERPDGSNFTLKIRSTKLEDSAMYFCASSERLAGRETQYFGPGTRLLVL.

In nucleotides, the CDR3 is TGTGCCAGCAACGAGGGACAGTGGGGTGAAAAACTGTTTTTT. Translated: CASNEGQWGEKLFF. V gene TRBV7-8 combines with J gene TRBJ1-4; 7 bases agree with TRBD1. V lost 7 bases, J lost 7 bases, and 9 bases stayed unmatched. The CDR3 totals 14 residues. Germline CDR1 is SGHVS and CDR2 is FQNEAQ.

The chain recombines TRBV28 with TRBJ2-7, with D tentatively TRBD2 (6 bases). From germline, CDR1 is MDHEN and CDR2 SYDVKM. Trimming removed 6 bases at V and 6 bases at J, with 12 bases between. The CDR3 consists of 12 residues. The CDR3 is CASRRQEGEQYF. In DNA, the CDR3 is TGTGCCAGCAGGAGGCAGGAGGGCGAGCAGTACTTC.

CDR3 bases: TGTGCCAGCAGCTTGATCGGACAGGGGGCAGGAGGCTACACCTTC. Translating gives CASSLIGQGAGGYTF. The rearrangement links TRBV5-4 to TRBJ1-2; TRBD1 matches 11 bases. Germline CDR1 SGHNT, CDR2 YYREEE (reference sequence). V was clipped by 1 base and J by 8 bases; unmatched bases: 7. The CDR3 spans 15 residues.

The J gene is TRBJ2-7, the V gene TRBV19; maybe TRBD1 (5 bases). The ends were cut back, 3 bases at V and 3 bases at J, with 9 bases in the middle. The germline V gene encodes CDR1 LNHDA and CDR2 SQIVND (reference sequence). This CDR3 has 13 residues. For the CDR3, the DNA is TGTGCCAGTAGTATGGGGCACAGCTACGAGCAGTACTTC. This sequence encodes CASSMGHSYEQYF.

This clone was seen a few times. The genes are TRBV19 and TRBJ1-2; D possibly corresponds to TRBD1 (5 bases). V was shortened by 5 bases and J by 3 bases, with 16 bases between the two germline ends. The CDR3 is 15 amino acids. The germline V gene has CDR1 LNHDA and CDR2 SQIVND (reference sequence). CDR3 in amino acids: CASSSPGRADYGYTF. DNA for the CDR3: TGTGCCAGTAGTTCCCCAGGCAGGGCGGACTATGGCTACACCTTC.

This clone was counted only a few times. Other DNA variants within this sample encode the same CDR3. The chain has TRBV2 and TRBJ2-7, with a weak D call TRBD1 (6 bases). The CDR3 loop spans 16 amino acids. Per germline, CDR1 SNHLY and CDR2 FYNNEI. This CDR3 reads CASSEAEGTQRYEKYV. CDR3 in DNA: TGTGCCAGCAGTGAAGCGGAAGGGACACAACGCTACGAGAAGTACGTA.

The sample holds a few counts of this clone. The chain combines TRBV20-1 with TRBJ1-2; possible D gene TRBD1, 6 bases. Trimming cost V 7 bases and J 4 bases, with 7 bases left between them. Per the germline V gene, CDR1 is DFQATT and CDR2 is SNEGSKA (reference sequence). There are 10 residues in the CDR3. As DNA, the CDR3 is TGCAGTGAGGGGGTCTATGGCTACACCTTC. The encoded protein is CSEGVYGYTF.

There are a few counts of this clone. This chain uses TRBV5-1 with TRBJ1-1; D gene unclear. Trimming took 0 bases from V and 6 from J, leaving 9 bases between them. The length of the CDR3 is 13 residues. CDR1 is SGHRS, CDR2 YFSETQ, per germline. The CDR3 DNA sequence: TGCGCCAGCAGCTTGGTTCAGAGGGCTGAAGCTTTCTTT. It is translated as CASSLVQRAEAFF.

This clone was seen a few times. This chain joins TRBV2 and TRBJ1-1; 7 positions match TRBD1. V trimming: 5 bases; J trimming: 3 bases; junction bases outside the gene matches: 15. The germline gives CDR1 SNHLY, CDR2 FYNNEI. The CDR3 totals 17 residues. The CDR3 DNA reads as TGTGCCAGCAGTCCTTCTCCCCTACAGGGGCGGGACACTGAAGCTTTCTTT. The encoded protein is CASSPSPLQGRDTEAFF.

The rearrangement links TRBV29-1 to TRBJ2-5; D possibly corresponds to TRBD2 (6 bases). There are 12 residues in the CDR3. Germline V gives CDR1 SQVTM, CDR2 ANQGSEA. With 6 bases removed from V and 5 bases from J, the gap between germline ends came to 13 bases. Here the CDR3 DNA reads TGCAGCGTCTTAAAAGGAGGGGAGACCCAGTACTTC. As protein: CSVLKGGETQYF.